These T cell receptor beta chains were read from a single sample in a study of human T cells and chemical hapten exposure. TCRdb redid the calling of the RACE reads with MiXCR, one entry per CDR3 protein. The data hold tens of thousands of distinct CDR3 sequences, with approximately 3.3% observed a single time. The material sequenced was whole blood, taken in connection with sensitization to the hapten diphenylcyclopropenone (DPC). These receptors were obtained from a man in his forties with alopecia areata. Some clones in this sample may be carry-over from other donors' samples. Each CDR3 is given with its conserved first and last residue. A D gene is named only where the DNA matches it firmly. Clone sizes are shown as once, few or many counts, or a class when the clone is expanded.

j_gene | d_gene | abundance | v_gene | CDR3nt | CDR3aa
TRBJ2-2 | TRBD2 | many | TRBV27 | TGTGCCAGCAGTCAGGGCGGGGGGAACACCGGGGAGCTGTTTTTT | CASSQGGGNTGELFF
TRBJ1-6 | . | few | TRBV7-3 | TGTGCCAGCAGCTTAGGGGGGTCCGGTAATTCACCCCTCCACTTT | CASSLGGSGNSPLHF
TRBJ2-1 | TRBD2 | many | TRBV11-1 | TGTGCCAGCACCACCCTAGGAGGACTAGCGGAGGACAATGAGCAGTTCTTC | CASTTLGGLAEDNEQFF
TRBJ2-5 | . | many | TRBV6-6 | TGTGCCAGCAGTTACTTTCCGACAGGACAAGAGACCCAGTACTTC | CASSYFPTGQETQYF
TRBJ2-7 | . | many | TRBV5-1 | TGCGCCAGCAGCGCGGACAGAATTTACTACGAGCAGTACTTC | CASSADRIYYEQYF
TRBJ1-5 | . | many | TRBV20-1 | TGCAGTGCTAGAGAGCAGGGCAATCAGCCCCAGCATTTT | CSAREQGNQPQHF
TRBJ1-1 | . | many | TRBV6-2/TRBV6-3 | TGTGCCAGCAGTTACAGAAACCTTGAAGCTTTCTTT | CASSYRNLEAFF
TRBJ2-1 | TRBD2 | many | TRBV6-2/TRBV6-3 | TGTGCCAGCAGTTACTCGAGACTAGCTCCCGATGTGGGTGAGCAGTTCTTC | CASSYSRLAPDVGEQFF
TRBJ2-1 | . | many | TRBV6-2/TRBV6-3 | TGTGCCAGCAGTTACCTGAGGCTAGTCGATGAGCAGTTCTTC | CASSYLRLVDEQFF
TRBJ1-5 | . | many | TRBV12-3/TRBV12-4 | TGTGCCAGCAGCCCCGTAGGGGGGCGACAGCCCCAGCATTTT | CASSPVGGRQPQHF
TRBJ1-4 | . | many | TRBV10-3 | TGTGCCATCAGTGAGGGGCAGGGCGGTGAAAAACTGTTTTTT | CAISEGQGGEKLFF
TRBJ2-7 | TRBD2 | many | TRBV7-2 | TGTGCCAGCAGCCCTATGCGGGGCGGGGGCGAGCAGTACTTC | CASSPMRGGGEQYF
TRBJ2-3 | . | many | TRBV30 | TGTGCCTGGAGTGTCCGACGGAGAGATACGCAGTATTTT | CAWSVRRRDTQYF
TRBJ1-4 | . | many | TRBV5-5 | TGTGCCAGCAGCTTAGGCACAGCGGGTGAAAAACTGTTTTTT | CASSLGTAGEKLFF
TRBJ1-1 | TRBD1 | many | TRBV2 | TGTGCCAGCACGGACAGGGGGGGGACTGAAGCTTTCTTT | CASTDRGGTEAFF
TRBJ2-3 | TRBD2 | many | TRBV7-2 | TGTGCCAGCAGCTCCCCCGGACTAGCGGGGGGCCATACGCAGTATTTT | CASSSPGLAGGHTQYF
TRBJ2-2 | . | many | TRBV28 | TGTGCCAGCAGTTTACAGCAGGGACCCACCGGGGAGCTGTTTTTT | CASSLQQGPTGELFF
TRBJ2-1 | TRBD1 | many | TRBV27 | TGTGCCAGCAGTTTATACCCCCCCGGGACAGGGGATGAGCAGTTCTTC | CASSLYPPGTGDEQFF
TRBJ2-7 | . | many | TRBV27 | TGTGCCAGCAGTCCCCCAGGGGTCACCTACGAGCAGTACTTC | CASSPPGVTYEQYF